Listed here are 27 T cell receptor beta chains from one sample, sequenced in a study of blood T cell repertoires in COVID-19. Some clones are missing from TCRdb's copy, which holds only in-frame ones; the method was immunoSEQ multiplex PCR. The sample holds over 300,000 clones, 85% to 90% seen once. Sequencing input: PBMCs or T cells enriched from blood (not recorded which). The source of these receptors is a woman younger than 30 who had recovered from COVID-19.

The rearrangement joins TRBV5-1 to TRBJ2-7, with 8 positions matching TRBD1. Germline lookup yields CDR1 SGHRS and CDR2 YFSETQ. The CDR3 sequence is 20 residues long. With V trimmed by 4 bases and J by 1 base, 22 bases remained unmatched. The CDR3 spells CASSQRYWHRTRGLSYEQYF. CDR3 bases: TGCGCCAGCAGCCAACGCTACTGGCACCGAACCAGGGGGCTATCCTACGAGCAGTACTTC.

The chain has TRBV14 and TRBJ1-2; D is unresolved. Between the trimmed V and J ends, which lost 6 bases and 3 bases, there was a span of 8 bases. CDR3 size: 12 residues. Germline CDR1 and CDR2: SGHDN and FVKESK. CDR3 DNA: TGTGCCAGCAGTGTCGCGGACTATGGCTACACCTTC. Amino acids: CASSVADYGYTF. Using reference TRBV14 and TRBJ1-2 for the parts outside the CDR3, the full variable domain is EAGVTQFPSHSVIEKGQTVTLRCDPISGHDNLYWYRRVMGKEIKFLLHFVKESKQDESGMPNNRFLAERTGGTYSTLKVQPAELEDSGVYFCASSVADYGYTFGSGTRLTVV.

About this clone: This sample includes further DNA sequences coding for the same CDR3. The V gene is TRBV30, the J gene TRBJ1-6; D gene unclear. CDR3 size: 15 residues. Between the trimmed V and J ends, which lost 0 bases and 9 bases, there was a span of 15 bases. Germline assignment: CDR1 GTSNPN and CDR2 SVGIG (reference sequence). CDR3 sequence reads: CAWSVRSGRGSPLHF. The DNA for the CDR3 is TGTGCCTGGAGTGTACGATCAGGCCGGGGTTCACCCCTCCACTTT. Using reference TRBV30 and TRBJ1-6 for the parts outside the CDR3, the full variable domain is SQTIHQWPATLVQPVGSPLSLECTVEGTSNPNLYWYRQAAGRGLQLLFYSVGIGQISSEVPQNLSASRPQDRQFILSSKKLLLSDSGFYLCAWSVRSGRGSPLHFGNGTRLTVT.

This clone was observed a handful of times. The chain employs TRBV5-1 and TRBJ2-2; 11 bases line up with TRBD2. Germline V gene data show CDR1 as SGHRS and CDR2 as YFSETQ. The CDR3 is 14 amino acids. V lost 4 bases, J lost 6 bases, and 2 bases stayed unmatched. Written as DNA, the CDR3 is TGCGCCAGCAGCCCGGGACTAGCGGCCGGGGAGCTGTTTTTT. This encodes CASSPGLAAGELFF.

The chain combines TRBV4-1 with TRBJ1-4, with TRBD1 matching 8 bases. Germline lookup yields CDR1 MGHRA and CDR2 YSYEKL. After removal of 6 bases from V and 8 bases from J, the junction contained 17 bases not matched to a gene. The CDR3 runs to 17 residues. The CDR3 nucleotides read TGCGCCAGCAGGCCGGGACAGGCTCTCTCCACTAGGGAAAAACTGTTTTTT. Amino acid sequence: CASRPGQALSTREKLFF.

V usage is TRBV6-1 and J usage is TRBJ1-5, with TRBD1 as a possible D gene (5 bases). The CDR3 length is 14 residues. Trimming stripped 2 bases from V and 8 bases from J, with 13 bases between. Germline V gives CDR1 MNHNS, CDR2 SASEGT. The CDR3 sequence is CASSEPGSGKPQHF. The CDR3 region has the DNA TGTGCCAGCAGTGAACCAGGGAGCGGGAAGCCCCAGCATTTT.

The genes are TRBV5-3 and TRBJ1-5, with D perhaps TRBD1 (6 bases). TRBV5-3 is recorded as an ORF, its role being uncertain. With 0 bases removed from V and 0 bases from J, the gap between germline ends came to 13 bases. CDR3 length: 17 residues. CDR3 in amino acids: CARSLGPGDYSNQPQHF. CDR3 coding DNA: TGTGCCAGAAGCTTGGGCCCAGGGGACTATAGCAATCAGCCCCAGCATTTT.

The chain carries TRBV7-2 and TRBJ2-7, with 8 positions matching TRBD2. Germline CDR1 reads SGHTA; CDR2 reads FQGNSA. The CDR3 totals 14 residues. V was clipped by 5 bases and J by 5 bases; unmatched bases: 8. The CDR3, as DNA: TGTGCCAGCAGCGTTAGCGGGAATGTAAACGAGCAGTACTTC. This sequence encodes CASSVSGNVNEQYF.

As DNA, the CDR3 is TGTGCCAGCAGCCAAACCTGGGTAGCATTCTACGAGCAGTACTTC. Amino acid sequence: CASSQTWVAFYEQYF. The rearrangement joins TRBV3-1 (or the pseudogene TRBV3-2) to TRBJ2-7; D is ambiguous. The germline V gene has CDR1 LGHDT and CDR2 YNNKEL (reference sequence). V was trimmed by 2 bases and J by 3 bases, leaving 14 bases between them. The CDR3 totals 15 residues.

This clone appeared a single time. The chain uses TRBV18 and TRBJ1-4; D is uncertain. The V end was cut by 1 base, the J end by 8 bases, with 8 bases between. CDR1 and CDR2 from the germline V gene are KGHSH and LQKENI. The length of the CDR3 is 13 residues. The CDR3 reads CASSPLSEEKLFF. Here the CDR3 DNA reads TGTGCCAGCTCACCACTATCTGAGGAAAAACTGTTTTTT. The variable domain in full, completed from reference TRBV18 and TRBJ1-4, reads NAGVMQNPRHLVRRRGQEARLRCSPMKGHSHVYWYRQLPEEGLKFMVYLQKENIIDESGMPKERFSAEFPKEGPSILRIQQVVRGDSAAYFCASSPLSEEKLFFGSGTQLSVL.

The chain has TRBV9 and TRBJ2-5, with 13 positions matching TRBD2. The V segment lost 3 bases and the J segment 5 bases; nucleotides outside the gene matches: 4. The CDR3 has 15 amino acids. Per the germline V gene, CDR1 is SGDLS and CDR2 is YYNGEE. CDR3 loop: CASSETSGGLETQYF. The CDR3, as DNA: TGTGCCAGCAGCGAGACTAGCGGGGGGCTGGAGACCCAGTACTTC.

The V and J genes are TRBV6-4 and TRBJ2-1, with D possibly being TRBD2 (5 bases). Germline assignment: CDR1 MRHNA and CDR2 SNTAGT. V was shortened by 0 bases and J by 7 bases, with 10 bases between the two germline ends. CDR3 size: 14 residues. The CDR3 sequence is CASSDSTTTNEQFF. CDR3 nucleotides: TGTGCCAGCAGTGACTCGACTACAACTAATGAGCAGTTCTTC.

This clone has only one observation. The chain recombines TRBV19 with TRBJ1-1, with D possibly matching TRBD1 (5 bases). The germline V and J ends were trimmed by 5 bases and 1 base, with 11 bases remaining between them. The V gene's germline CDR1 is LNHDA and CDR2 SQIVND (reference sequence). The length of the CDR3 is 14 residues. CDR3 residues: CASSWGGENTEAFF. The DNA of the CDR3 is TGTGCCAGTAGTTGGGGAGGGGAGAACACTGAAGCTTTCTTT.

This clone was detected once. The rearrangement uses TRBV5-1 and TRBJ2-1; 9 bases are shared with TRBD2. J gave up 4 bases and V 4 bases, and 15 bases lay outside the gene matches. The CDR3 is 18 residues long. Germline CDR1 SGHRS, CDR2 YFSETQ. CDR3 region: CASSPGVAGARGYNEQFF. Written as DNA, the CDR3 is TGCGCCAGCAGCCCAGGGGTAGCGGGAGCGAGAGGGTACAATGAGCAGTTCTTC.

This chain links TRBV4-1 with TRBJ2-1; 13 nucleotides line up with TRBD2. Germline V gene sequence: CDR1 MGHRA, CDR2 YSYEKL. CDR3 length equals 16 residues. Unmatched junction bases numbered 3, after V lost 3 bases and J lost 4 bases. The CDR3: CASSQTSGGIYNEQFF. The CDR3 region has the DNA TGCGCCAGCAGCCAGACTAGCGGGGGGATATACAATGAGCAGTTCTTC.

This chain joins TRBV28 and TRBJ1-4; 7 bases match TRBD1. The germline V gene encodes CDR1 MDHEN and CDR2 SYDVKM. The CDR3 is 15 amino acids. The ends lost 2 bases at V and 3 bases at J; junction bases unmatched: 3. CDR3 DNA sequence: TGTGCCAGCAGTTTAAACAGGGGAGCTAATGAAAAACTGTTTTTT. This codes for CASSLNRGANEKLFF. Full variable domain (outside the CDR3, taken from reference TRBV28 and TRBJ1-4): DVKVTQSSRYLVKRTGEKVFLECVQDMDHENMFWYRQDPGLGLRLIYFSYDVKMKEKGDIPEGYSVSREKKERFSLILESASTNQTSMYLCASSLNRGANEKLFFGSGTQLSVL.

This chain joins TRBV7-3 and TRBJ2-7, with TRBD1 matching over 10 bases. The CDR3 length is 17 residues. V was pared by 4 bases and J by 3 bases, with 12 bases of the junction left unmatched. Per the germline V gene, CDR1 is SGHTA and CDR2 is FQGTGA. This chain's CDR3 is CASSCMPGQGQFYEQYF. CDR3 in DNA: TGTGCCAGCAGCTGTATGCCGGGACAGGGGCAGTTCTACGAGCAGTACTTC. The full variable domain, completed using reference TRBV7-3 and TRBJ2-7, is GAGVSQTPSNKVTEKGKYVELRCDPISGHTALYWYRQSLGQGPEFLIYFQGTGAADDSGLPNDRFFAVRPEGSVSTLKIQRTERGDSAVYLCASSCMPGQGQFYEQYFGPGTRLTVT.

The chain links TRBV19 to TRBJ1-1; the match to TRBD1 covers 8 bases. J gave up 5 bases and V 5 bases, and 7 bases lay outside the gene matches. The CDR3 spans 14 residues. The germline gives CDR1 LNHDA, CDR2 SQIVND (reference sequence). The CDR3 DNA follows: TGTGCCAGTAGTTTACAGGGGGTCGGTACTGAAGCTTTCTTT. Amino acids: CASSLQGVGTEAFF.

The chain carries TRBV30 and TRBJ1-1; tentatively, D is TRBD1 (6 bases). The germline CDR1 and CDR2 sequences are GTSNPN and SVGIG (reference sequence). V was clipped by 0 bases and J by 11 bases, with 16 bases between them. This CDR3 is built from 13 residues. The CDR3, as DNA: TGTGCCTGGAGTGTACAGGGAGGGCTTCGGGCTTTCTTT. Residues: CAWSVQGGLRAFF. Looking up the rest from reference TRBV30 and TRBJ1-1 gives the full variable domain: SQTIHQWPATLVQPVGSPLSLECTVEGTSNPNLYWYRQAAGRGLQLLFYSVGIGQISSEVPQNLSASRPQDRQFILSSKKLLLSDSGFYLCAWSVQGGLRAFFGQGTRLTVV.

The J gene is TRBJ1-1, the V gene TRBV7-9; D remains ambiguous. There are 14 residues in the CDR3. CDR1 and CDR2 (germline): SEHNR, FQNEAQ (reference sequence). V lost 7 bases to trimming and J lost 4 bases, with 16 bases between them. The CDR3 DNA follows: TGTGCCAGCACTCAGTACACGGGAGGCACTGAAGCTTTCTTT. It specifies CASTQYTGGTEAFF. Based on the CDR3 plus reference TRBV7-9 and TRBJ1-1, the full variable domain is DTGVSQNPRHKITKRGQNVTFRCDPISEHNRLYWYRQTLGQGPEFLTYFQNEAQLEKSRLLSDRFSAERPKGSFSTLEIQRTEQGDSAMYLCASTQYTGGTEAFFGQGTRLTVV.

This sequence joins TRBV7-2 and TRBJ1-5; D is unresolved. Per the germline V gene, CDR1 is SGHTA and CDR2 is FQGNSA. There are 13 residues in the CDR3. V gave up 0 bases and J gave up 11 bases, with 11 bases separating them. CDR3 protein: CASSLAAGRSQHF. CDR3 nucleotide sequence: TGTGCCAGCAGCTTAGCGGCCGGGAGGTCCCAGCATTTT.

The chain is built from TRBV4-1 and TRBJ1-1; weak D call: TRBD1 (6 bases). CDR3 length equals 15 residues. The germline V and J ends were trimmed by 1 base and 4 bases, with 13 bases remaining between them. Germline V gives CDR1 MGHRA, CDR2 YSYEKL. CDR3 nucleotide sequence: TGCGCCAGCAGCCAAGCCAGGGGAAGGGGCACTGAAGCTTTCTTT. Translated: CASSQARGRGTEAFF.

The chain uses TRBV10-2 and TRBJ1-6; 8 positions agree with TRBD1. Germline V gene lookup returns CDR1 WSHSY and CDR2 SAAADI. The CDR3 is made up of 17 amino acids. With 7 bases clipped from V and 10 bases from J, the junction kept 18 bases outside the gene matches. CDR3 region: CASNTPTGVGSGSPLHF. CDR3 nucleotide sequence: TGCGCCAGCAACACGCCGACAGGGGTTGGGTCTGGGTCACCCCTCCACTTT.

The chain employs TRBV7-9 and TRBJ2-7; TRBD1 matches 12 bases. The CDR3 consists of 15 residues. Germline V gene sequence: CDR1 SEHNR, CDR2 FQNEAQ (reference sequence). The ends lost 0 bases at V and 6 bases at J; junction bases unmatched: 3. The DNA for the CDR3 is TGTGCCAGCAGCTTAGCCGGGACAGGGGGCGCCGAGCAGTACTTC. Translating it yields CASSLAGTGGAEQYF. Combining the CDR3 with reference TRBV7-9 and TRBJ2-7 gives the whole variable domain DTGVSQNPRHKITKRGQNVTFRCDPISEHNRLYWYRQTLGQGPEFLTYFQNEAQLEKSRLLSDRFSAERPKGSFSTLEIQRTEQGDSAMYLCASSLAGTGGAEQYFGPGTRLTVT.

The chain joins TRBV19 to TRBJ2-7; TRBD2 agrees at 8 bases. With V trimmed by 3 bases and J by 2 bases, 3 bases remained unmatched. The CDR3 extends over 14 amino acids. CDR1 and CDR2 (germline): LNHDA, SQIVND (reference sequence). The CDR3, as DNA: TGTGCCAGTAGTATTAGCGGGGCGACCTACGAGCAGTACTTC. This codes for CASSISGATYEQYF. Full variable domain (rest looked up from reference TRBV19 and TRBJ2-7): DGGITQSPKYLFRKEGQNVTLSCEQNLNHDAMYWYRQDPGQGLRLIYYSQIVNDFQKGDIAEGYSVSREKKESFPLTVTSAQKNPTAFYLCASSISGATYEQYFGPGTRLTVT.

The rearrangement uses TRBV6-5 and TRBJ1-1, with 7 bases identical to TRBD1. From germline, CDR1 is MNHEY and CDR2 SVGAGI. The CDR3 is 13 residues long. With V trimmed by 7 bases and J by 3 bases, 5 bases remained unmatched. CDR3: CASMLTGDTEAFF. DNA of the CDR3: TGTGCCAGCATGCTTACAGGGGACACTGAAGCTTTCTTT.

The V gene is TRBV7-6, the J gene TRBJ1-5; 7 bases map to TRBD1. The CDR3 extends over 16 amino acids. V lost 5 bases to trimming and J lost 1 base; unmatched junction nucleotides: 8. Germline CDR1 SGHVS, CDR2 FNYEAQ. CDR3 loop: CASSLSTGLSNQPQHF. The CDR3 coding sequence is TGTGCCAGCAGCCTTTCGACAGGGTTAAGCAATCAGCCCCAGCATTTT. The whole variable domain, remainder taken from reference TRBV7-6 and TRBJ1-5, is GAGVSQSPRYKVTKRGQDVALRCDPISGHVSLYWYRQALGQGPEFLTYFNYEAQQDKSGLPNDRFSAERPEGSISTLTIQRTEQRDSAMYRCASSLSTGLSNQPQHFGDGTRLSIL.